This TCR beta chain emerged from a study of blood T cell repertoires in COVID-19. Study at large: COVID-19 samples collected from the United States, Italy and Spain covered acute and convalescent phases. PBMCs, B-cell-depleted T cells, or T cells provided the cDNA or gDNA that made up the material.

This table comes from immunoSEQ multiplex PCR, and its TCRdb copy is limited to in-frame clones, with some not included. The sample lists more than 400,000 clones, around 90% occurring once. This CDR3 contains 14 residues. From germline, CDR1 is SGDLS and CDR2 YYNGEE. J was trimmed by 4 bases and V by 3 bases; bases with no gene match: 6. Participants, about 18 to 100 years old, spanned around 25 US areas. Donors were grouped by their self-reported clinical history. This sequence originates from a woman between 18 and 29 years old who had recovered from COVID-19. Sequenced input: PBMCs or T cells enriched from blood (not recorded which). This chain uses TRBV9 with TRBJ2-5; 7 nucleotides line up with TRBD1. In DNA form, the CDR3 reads TGTGCCAGCAGCGCGGACAGGACCGGAGAGACCCAGTACTTC. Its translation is CASSADRTGETQYF.